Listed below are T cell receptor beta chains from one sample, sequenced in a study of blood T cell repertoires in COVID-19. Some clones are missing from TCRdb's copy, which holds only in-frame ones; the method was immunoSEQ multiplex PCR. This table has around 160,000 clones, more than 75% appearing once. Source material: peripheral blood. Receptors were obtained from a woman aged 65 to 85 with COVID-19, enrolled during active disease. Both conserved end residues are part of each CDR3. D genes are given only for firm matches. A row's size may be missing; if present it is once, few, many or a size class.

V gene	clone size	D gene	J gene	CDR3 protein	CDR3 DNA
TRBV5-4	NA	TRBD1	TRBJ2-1	CASSSGTGGYNEQFF	TGTGCCAGCAGCTCCGGGACAGGGGGTTACAATGAGCAGTTCTTC
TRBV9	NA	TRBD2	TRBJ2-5	CASSAGGAGQETQYF	TGTGCCAGCAGCGCCGGGGGGGCCGGGCAAGAGACCCAGTACTTC
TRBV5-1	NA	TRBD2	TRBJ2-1	CATTPLAGGYNEQFF	TGCGCCACCACTCCTCTAGCGGGGGGCTACAATGAGCAGTTCTTC
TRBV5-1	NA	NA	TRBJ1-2	CASSLWSASYGYTF	TGCGCCAGCAGCTTGTGGTCTGCCAGCTATGGCTACACCTTC
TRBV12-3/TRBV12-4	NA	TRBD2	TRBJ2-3	CASSFGGGDTQYF	TGTGCCAGCAGTTTTGGGGGGGGAGATACGCAGTATTTT
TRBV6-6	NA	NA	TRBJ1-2	CASSYLSTVRNGYTF	TGTGCCAGCAGTTACCTATCCACAGTTAGAAATGGCTACACCTTC
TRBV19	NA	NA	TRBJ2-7	CASSIIASRTYEQYF	TGTGCCAGTAGTATTATTGCTAGCCGTACCTACGAGCAGTACTTC
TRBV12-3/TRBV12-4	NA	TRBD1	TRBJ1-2	CASSLGDRGNRTF	TGTGCCAGCAGTTTAGGGGACAGGGGGAATCGTACCTTC
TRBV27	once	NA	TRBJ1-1	CASTRAWQGLNTEAFF	TGTGCCAGCACCAGGGCTTGGCAGGGCCTGAACACTGAAGCTTTCTTT
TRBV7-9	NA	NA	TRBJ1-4	CASSLGQGGNEKLFF	TGTGCCAGCAGCTTAGGCCAGGGAGGTAATGAAAAACTGTTTTTT
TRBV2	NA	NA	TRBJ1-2	CASSPGESGYTF	TGTGCCAGCAGCCCGGGAGAAAGCGGCTACACCTTC
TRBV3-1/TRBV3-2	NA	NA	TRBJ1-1	CASSQVGDYTEAFF	TGTGCCAGCAGCCAAGTTGGGGACTACACTGAAGCTTTCTTT
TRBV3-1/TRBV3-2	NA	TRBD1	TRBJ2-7	CASSREQGPYEQYF	TGTGCCAGCAGCCGAGAACAGGGGCCCTACGAGCAGTACTTC
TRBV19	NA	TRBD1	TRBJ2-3	CASSISGTGGLDTQYF	TGTGCCAGTAGTATTTCTGGGACAGGGGGCTTGGATACGCAGTATTTT
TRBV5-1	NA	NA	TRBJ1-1	CASREAGRTEAFF	TGCGCCAGCAGGGAGGCGGGACGGACTGAAGCTTTCTTT
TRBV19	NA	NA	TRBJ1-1	CASMRRRDTEAFF	TGTGCCAGTATGAGGCGGCGGGACACTGAAGCTTTCTTT
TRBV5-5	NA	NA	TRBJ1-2	CASSLGVGGAYGYTF	TGTGCCAGCAGCTTGGGTGTCGGGGGTGCCTATGGCTACACCTTC
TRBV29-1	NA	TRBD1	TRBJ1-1	CSVRPGQGIGEAFF	TGCAGCGTTAGACCGGGACAGGGGATCGGTGAAGCTTTCTTT
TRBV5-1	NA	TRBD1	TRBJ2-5	CASSKGQEGQTQYF	TGCGCCAGCAGCAAGGGACAGGAGGGGCAGACCCAGTACTTC
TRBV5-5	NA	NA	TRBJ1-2	CASSLLLGEGPGYTF	TGTGCCAGCAGCTTGCTTTTAGGGGAAGGTCCTGGCTACACCTTC
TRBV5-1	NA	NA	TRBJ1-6	CASSLEQAYNSPLHF	TGCGCCAGCAGCTTGGAACAGGCCTATAATTCACCCCTCCACTTT
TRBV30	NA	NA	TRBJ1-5	CAWSVAGDSNQPQHF	TGTGCCTGGAGTGTCGCAGGGGATAGCAATCAGCCCCAGCATTTT
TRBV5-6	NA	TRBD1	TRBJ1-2	CASSPPPGQGFGYTF	TGTGCCAGCAGCCCCCCGCCGGGACAGGGGTTTGGCTACACCTTC
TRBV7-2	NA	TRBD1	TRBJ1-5	CASSLISRNRGPQHF	TGTGCCAGCAGCTTAATTTCGAGAAACAGGGGGCCCCAGCATTTT
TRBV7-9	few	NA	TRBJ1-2	CASSAYVGANYGYTF	TGTGCCAGCAGCGCCTACGTCGGGGCTAACTATGGCTACACCTTC
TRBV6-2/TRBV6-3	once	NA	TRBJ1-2	CASSYPGTHYGYTF	TGTGCCAGCAGTTACCCCGGGACTCATTATGGCTACACCTTC
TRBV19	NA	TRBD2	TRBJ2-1	CASISTGGPYNEQFF	TGTGCCAGTATATCTACGGGGGGGCCTTACAATGAGCAGTTCTTC
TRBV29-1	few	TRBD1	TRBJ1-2	CSAEPGGGYGYTF	TGCAGCGCCGAGCCAGGGGGCGGCTATGGCTACACCTTC
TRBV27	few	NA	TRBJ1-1	CASSLGGNTEAFF	TGTGCCAGCAGCCTAGGGGGGAACACTGAAGCTTTCTTT
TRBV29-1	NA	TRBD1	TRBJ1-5	CSVSRGANQPQHF	TGCAGCGTCAGCAGGGGGGCCAATCAGCCCCAGCATTTT
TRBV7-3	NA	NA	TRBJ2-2	CASSLGVGDGELFF	TGTGCCAGCAGCCTAGGGGTTGGTGACGGGGAGCTGTTTTTT
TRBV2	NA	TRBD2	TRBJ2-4	CAIRRGTSGGENIQYF	TGTGCCATCCGAAGAGGGACTAGCGGGGGGGAAAACATTCAGTACTTC
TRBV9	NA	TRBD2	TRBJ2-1	CASSVAGSGAYNEQFF	TGTGCCAGCAGCGTAGCTGGTAGCGGGGCCTACAATGAGCAGTTCTTC
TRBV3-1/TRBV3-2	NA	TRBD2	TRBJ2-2	CASSQEAGANTGELFF	TGTGCCAGCAGCCAAGAAGCGGGGGCGAACACCGGGGAGCTGTTTTTT
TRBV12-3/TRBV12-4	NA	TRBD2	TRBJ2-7	CASRLAGAMQYF	TGTGCCAGCAGATTAGCGGGGGCTATGCAGTACTTC
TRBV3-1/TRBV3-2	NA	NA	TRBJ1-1	CASSPHPGQKNTEAFF	TGTGCCAGCAGCCCCCATCCGGGACAAAAGAACACTGAAGCTTTCTTT
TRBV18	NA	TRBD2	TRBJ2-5	CASSGGETQYF	TGTGCCAGCTCCGGGGGGGAGACCCAGTACTTC
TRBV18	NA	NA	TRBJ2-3	CASSPLSDYTSTDTQYF	TGTGCCAGCTCACCCTTAAGCGACTATACGAGCACAGATACGCAGTATTTT
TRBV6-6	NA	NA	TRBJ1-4	CASSYYQDEKLFF	TGTGCCAGCAGTTACTACCAGGATGAAAAACTGTTTTTT